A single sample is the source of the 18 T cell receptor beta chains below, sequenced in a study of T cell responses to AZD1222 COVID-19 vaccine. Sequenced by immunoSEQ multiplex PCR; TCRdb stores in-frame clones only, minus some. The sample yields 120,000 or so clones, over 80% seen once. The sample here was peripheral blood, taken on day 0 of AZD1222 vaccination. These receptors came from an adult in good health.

CDR3: CASSASLDSTDTQYF. CDR3 nucleotide sequence: TGTGCCAGCAGCGCATCACTAGATAGCACAGATACGCAGTATTTT. The J gene is TRBJ2-3, the V gene TRBV9; D might be TRBD2 (5 bases). This CDR3 region has 15 residues. Germline lookup yields CDR1 SGDLS and CDR2 YYNGEE. V lost 3 bases and J lost 0, with 11 bases in between.

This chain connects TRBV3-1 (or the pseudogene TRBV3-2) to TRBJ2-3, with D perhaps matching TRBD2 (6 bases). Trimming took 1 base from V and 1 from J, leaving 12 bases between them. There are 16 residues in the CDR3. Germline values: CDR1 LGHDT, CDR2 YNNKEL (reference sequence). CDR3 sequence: CASSQVASVGTDTQYF. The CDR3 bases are TGTGCCAGCAGCCAAGTGGCTAGCGTGGGCACAGATACGCAGTATTTT.

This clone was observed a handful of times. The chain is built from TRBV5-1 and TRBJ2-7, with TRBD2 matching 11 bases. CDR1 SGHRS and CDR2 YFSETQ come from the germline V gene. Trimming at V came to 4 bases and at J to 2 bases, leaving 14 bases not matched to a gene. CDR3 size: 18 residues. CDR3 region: CASSKHKTGTSGTYEQYF. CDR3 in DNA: TGCGCCAGCAGCAAACACAAAACCGGGACTAGCGGCACCTACGAGCAGTACTTC.

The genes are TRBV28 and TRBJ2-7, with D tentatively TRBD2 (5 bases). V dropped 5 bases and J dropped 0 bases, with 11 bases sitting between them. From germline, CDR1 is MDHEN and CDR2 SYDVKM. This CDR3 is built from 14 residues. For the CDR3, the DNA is TGTGCCAGCAGTCCCCTACGGGACTCCTACGAGCAGTACTTC. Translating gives CASSPLRDSYEQYF.

CDR3 in amino acids: CASSIDGSSNQPQHF. CDR3 nucleotide sequence: TGTGCCAGTAGTATAGACGGCAGTAGCAATCAGCCCCAGCATTTT. This chain joins TRBV19 and TRBJ1-5; the D is unclear. Trimming removed 0 bases at V and 0 bases at J, with 6 bases between. There are 15 residues in the CDR3. From germline, CDR1 is LNHDA and CDR2 SQIVND (reference sequence).

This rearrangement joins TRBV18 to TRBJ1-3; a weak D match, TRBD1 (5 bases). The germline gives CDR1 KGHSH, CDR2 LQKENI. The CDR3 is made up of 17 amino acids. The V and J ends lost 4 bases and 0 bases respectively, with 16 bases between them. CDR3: CASSLFMTADSGNTIYF. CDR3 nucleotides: TGTGCCAGCTCACTTTTCATGACAGCGGACTCTGGAAACACCATATATTTT.

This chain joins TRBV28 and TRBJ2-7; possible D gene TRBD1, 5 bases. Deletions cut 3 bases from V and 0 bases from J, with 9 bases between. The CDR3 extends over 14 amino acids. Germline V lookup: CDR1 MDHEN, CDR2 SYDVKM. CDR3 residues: CASSFRQGSYEQYF. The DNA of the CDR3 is TGTGCCAGCAGTTTTAGGCAGGGCTCCTACGAGCAGTACTTC.

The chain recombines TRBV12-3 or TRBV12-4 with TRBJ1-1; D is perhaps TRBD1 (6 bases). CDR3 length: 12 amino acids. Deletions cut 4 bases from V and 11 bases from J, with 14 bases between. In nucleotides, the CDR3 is TGTGCCAGCAGTTCACAGGGACTAGGGGCTTTCTTT. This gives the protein CASSSQGLGAFF.

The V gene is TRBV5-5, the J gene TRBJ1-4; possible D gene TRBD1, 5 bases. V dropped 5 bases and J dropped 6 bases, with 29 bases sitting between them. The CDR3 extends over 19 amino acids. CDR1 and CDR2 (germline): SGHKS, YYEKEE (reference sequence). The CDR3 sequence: CASRPDSTGGLAHDEKLFF. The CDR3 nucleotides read TGTGCCAGCAGGCCCGACTCCACCGGGGGTCTGGCGCACGATGAAAAACTGTTTTTT.

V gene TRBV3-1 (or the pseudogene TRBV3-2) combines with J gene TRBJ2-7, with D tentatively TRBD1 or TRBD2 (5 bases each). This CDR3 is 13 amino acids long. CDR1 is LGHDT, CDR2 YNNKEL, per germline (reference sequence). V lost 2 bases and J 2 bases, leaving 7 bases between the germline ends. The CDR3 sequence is CASSQLGAYEQYF. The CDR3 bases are TGTGCCAGCAGCCAACTGGGGGCCTACGAGCAGTACTTC.

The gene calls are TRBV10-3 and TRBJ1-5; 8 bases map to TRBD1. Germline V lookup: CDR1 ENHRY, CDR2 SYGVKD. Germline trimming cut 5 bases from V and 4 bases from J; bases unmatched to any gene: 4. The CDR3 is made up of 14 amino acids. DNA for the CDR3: TGTGCCATCAGTACACAGGGGGTGAATCAGCCCCAGCATTTT. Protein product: CAISTQGVNQPQHF.

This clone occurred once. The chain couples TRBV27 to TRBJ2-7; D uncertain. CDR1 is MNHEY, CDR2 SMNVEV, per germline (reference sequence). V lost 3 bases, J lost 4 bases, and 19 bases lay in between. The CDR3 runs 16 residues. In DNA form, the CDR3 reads TGTGCCAGCAGTTTCCATCGGGTGGGAACCCAATACGAGCAGTACTTC. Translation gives CASSFHRVGTQYEQYF.

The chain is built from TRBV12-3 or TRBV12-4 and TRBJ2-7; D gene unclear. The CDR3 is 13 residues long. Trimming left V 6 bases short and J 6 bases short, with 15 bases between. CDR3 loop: CASSSHGSGEQYF. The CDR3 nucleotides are TGTGCCAGCAGCTCCCACGGGTCCGGCGAGCAGTACTTC.

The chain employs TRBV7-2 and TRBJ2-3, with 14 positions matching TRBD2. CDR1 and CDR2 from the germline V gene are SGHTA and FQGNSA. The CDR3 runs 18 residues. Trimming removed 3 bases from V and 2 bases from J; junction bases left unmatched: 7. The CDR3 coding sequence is TGTGCCAGCAGCTTGGGACTAGCGGGGGTAACGGCCACAGATACGCAGTATTTT. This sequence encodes CASSLGLAGVTATDTQYF.

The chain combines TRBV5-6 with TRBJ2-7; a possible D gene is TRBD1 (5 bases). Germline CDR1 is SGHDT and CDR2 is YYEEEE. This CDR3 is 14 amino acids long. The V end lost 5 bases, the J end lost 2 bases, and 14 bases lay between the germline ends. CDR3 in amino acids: CASRWGQIPYEQYF. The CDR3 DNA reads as TGTGCCAGCAGATGGGGCCAAATCCCCTACGAGCAGTACTTC.

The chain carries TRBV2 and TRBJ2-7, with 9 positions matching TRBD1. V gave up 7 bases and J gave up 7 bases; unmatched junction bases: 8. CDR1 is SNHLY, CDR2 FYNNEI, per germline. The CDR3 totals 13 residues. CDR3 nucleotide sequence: TGTGCCAGCATGAGGACAGGGGTTCGGGAGCAGTACTTC. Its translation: CASMRTGVREQYF.

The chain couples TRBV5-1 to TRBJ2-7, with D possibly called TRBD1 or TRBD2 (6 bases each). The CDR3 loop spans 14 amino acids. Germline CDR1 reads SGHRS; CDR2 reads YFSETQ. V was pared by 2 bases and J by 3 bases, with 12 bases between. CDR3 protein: CASSLSGGNYEQYF. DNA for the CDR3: TGCGCCAGCAGCTTATCCGGGGGCAACTACGAGCAGTACTTC. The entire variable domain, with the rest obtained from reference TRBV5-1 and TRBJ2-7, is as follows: KAGVTQTPRYLIKTRGQQVTLSCSPISGHRSVSWYQQTPGQGLQFLFEYFSETQRNKGNFPGRFSGRQFSNSRSEMNVSTLELGDSALYLCASSLSGGNYEQYFGPGTRLTVT.

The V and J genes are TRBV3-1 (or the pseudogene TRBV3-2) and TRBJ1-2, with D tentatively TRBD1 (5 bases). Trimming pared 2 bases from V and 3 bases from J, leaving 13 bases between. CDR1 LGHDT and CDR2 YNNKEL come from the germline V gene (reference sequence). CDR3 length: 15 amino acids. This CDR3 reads CASSQSRGGDYGYTF. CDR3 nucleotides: TGTGCCAGCAGCCAATCGCGCGGGGGGGACTATGGCTACACCTTC.